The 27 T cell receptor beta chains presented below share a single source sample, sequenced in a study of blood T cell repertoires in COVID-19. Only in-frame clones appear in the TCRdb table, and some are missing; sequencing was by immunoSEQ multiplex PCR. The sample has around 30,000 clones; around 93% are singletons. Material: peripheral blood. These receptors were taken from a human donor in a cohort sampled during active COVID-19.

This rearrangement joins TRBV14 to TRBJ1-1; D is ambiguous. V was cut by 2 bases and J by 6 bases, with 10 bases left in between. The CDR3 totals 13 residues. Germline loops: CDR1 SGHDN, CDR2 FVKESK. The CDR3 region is CASSQQINAEAFF. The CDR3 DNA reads TGTGCCAGCAGCCAACAGATTAACGCTGAAGCTTTCTTT.

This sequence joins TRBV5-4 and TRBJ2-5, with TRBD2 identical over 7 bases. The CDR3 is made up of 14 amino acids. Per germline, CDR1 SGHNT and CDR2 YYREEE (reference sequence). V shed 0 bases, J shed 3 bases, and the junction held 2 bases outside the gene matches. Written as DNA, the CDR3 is TGTGCCAGCAGCTTGGGACTAGCTAAAGAGACCCAGTACTTC. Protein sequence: CASSLGLAKETQYF. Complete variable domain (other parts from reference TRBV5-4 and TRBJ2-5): ETGVTQSPTHLIKTRGQQVTLRCSSQSGHNTVSWYQQALGQGPQFIFQYYREEENGRGNFPPRFSGLQFPNYSSELNVNALELDDSALYLCASSLGLAKETQYFGPGTRLLVL.

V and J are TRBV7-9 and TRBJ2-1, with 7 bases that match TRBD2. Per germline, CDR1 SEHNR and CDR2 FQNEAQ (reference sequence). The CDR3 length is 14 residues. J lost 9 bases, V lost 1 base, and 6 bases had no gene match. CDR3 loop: CASSLVTSWREQFF. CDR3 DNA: TGTGCCAGCAGCTTAGTGACTAGCTGGCGTGAGCAGTTCTTC.

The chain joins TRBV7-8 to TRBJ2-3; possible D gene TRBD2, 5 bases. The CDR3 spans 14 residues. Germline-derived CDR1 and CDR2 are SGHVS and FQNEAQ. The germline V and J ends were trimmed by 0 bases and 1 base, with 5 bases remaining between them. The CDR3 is CASSLAGGTDTQYF. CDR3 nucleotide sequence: TGTGCCAGCAGCTTAGCCGGGGGCACAGATACGCAGTATTTT.

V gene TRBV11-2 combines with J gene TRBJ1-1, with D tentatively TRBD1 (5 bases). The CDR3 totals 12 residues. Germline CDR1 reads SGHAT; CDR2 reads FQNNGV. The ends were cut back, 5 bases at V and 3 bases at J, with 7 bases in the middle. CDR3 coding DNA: TGTGCCAGCAGCCCGGGGGACACTGAAGCTTTCTTT. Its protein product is CASSPGDTEAFF.

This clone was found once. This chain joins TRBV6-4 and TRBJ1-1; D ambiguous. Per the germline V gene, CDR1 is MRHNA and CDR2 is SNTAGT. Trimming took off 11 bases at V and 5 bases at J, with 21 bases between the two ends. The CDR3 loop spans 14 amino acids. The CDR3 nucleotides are TGTGCCGGCCTACTGATAAGTAGAGGAACTGAAGCTTTCTTT. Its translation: CAGLLISRGTEAFF.

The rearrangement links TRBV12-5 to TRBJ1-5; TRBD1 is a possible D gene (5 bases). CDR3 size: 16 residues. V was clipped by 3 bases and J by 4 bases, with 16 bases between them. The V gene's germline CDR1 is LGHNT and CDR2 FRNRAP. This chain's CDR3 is CASGLIPQGANQPQHF. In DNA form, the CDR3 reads TGTGCTAGTGGTTTAATACCTCAGGGTGCGAATCAGCCCCAGCATTTT.

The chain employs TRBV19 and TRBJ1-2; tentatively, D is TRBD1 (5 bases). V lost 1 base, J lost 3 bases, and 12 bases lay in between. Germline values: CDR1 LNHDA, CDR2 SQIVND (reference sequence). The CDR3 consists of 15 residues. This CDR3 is CASSIGAGLDYGYTF. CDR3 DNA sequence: TGTGCCAGTAGTATAGGGGCGGGGCTCGACTATGGCTACACCTTC.

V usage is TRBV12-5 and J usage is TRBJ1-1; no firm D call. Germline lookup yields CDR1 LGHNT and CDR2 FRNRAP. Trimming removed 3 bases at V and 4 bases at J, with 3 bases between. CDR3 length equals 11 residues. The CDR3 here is CASGFRTEAFF. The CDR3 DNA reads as TGTGCTAGTGGTTTTCGCACTGAAGCTTTCTTT. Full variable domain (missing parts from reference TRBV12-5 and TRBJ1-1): DARVTQTPRHKVTEMGQEVTMRCQPILGHNTVFWYRQTMMQGLELLAYFRNRAPLDDSGMPKDRFSAEMPDATLATLKIQPSEPRDSAVYFCASGFRTEAFFGQGTRLTVV.

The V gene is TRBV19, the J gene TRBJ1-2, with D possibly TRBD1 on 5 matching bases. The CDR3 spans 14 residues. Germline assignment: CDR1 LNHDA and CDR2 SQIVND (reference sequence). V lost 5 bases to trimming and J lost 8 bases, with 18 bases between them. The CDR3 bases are TGTGCCAGTAGTTTGAAAGTGGCAGGGCTGGGCTACACCTTC. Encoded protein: CASSLKVAGLGYTF.

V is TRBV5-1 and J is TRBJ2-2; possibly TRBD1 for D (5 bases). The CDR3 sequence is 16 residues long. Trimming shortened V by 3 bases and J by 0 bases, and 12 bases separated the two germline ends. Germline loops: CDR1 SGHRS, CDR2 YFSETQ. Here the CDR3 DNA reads TGCGCCAGCAGCTCTGACAGAGGAGCGAACACCGGGGAGCTGTTTTTT. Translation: CASSSDRGANTGELFF.

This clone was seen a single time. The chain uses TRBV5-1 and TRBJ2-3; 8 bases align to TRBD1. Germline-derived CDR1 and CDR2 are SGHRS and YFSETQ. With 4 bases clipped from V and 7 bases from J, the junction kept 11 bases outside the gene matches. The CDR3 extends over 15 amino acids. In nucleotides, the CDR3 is TGCGCCAGCAGCCTCACCGGGACAGGATTATATACGCAGTATTTT. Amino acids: CASSLTGTGLYTQYF. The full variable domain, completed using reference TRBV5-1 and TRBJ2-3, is KAGVTQTPRYLIKTRGQQVTLSCSPISGHRSVSWYQQTPGQGLQFLFEYFSETQRNKGNFPGRFSGRQFSNSRSEMNVSTLELGDSALYLCASSLTGTGLYTQYFGPGTRLTVL.

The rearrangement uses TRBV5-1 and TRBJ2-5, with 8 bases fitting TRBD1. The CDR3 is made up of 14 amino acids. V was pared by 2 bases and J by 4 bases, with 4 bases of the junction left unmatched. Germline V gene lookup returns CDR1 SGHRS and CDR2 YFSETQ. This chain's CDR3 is CASSFGQGGETQYF. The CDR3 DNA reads TGCGCCAGCAGCTTCGGACAGGGAGGAGAGACCCAGTACTTC.

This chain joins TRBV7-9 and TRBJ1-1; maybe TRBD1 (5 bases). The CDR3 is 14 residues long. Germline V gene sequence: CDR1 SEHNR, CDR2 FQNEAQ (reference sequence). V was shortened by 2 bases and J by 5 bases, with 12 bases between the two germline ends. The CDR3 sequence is CASSLQGGVTEAFF. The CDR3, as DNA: TGTGCCAGCAGCTTACAGGGAGGGGTGACTGAAGCTTTCTTT.

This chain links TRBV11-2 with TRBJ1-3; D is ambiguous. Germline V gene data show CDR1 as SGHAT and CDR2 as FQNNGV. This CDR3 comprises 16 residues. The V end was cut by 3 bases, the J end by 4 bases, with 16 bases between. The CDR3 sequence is CASSFLRTALGNTIYF. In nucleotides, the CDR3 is TGTGCCAGCAGCTTCCTTCGGACTGCACTCGGAAACACCATATATTTT.

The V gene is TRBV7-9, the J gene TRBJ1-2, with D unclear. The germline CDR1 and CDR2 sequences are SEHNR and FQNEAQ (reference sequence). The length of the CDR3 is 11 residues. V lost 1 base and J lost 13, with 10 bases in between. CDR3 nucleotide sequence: TGTGCCAGCAGCTTAGTGCCGGTGCCCACCTTC. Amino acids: CASSLVPVPTF.

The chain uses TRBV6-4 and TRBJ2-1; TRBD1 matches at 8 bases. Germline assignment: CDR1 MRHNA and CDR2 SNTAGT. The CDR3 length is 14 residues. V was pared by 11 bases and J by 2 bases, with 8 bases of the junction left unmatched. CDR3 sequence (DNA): TGTGCCGGAAAGGGACAGGTTCCCTACAATGAGCAGTTCTTC. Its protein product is CAGKGQVPYNEQFF.

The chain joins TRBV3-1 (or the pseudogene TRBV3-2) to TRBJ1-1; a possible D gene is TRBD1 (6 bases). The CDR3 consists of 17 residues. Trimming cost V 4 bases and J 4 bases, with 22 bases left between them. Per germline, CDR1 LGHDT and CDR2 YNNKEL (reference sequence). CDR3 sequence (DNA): TGTGCCAGCAGCCTTATCCCAGCGACAGGCGCAAGCACTGAAGCTTTCTTT. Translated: CASSLIPATGASTEAFF.

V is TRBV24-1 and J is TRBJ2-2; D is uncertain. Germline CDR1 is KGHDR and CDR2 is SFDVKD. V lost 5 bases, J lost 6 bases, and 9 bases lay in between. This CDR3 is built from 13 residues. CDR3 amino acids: CATSGAGSGELFF. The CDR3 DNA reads TGTGCCACCAGTGGAGCAGGATCCGGGGAGCTGTTTTTT.

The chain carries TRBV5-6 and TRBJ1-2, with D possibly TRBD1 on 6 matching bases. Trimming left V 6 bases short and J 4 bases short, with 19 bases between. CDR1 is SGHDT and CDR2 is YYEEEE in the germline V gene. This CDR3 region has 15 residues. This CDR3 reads CASIERQELPYGYTF. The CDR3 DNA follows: TGTGCCAGCATCGAAAGACAGGAATTACCCTATGGCTACACCTTC.

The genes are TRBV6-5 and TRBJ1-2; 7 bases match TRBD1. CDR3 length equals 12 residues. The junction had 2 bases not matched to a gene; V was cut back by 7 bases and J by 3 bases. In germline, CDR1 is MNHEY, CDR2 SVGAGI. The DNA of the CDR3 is TGTGCCAGCATCACAGGGGACTATGGCTACACCTTC. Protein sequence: CASITGDYGYTF.

The CDR3 DNA reads TGTGCCAGCTCACCGGATGCCGGGGGTCCCTATGGCTACACCTTC. It encodes CASSPDAGGPYGYTF. The chain has TRBV18 and TRBJ1-2; TRBD1 might be the D (5 bases). The germline CDR1 and CDR2 sequences are KGHSH and LQKENI. V lost 3 bases, J lost 4 bases, and 15 bases lay in between. The CDR3 totals 15 residues.

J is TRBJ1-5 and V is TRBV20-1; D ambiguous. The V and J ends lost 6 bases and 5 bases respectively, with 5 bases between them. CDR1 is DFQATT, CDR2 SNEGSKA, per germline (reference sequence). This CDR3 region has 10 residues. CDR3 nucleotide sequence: TGCAGTGCCGGGGATCAGCCCCAGCATTTT. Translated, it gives CSAGDQPQHF.

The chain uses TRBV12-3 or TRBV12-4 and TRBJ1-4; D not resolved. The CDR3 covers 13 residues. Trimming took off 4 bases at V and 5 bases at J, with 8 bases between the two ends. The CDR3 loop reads CASSYRPNEKLFF. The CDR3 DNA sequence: TGTGCCAGCAGTTACAGACCCAATGAAAAACTGTTTTTT.

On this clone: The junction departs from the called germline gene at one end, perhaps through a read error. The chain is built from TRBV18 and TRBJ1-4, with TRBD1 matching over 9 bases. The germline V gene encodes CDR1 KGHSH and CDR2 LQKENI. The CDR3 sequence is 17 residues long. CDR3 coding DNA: TGTGCCAGCTCGCCACAACTCCCGGGACAGGGCAATGAAAAACTGTTTTTT. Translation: CASSPQLPGQGNEKLFF. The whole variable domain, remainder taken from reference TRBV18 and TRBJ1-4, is NAGVMQNPRHLVRRRGQEARLRCSPMKGHSHVYWYRQLPEEGLKFMVYLQKENIIDESGMPKERFSAEFPKEGPSILRIQQVVRGDSAAYFCASSPQLPGQGNEKLFFGSGTQLSVL.

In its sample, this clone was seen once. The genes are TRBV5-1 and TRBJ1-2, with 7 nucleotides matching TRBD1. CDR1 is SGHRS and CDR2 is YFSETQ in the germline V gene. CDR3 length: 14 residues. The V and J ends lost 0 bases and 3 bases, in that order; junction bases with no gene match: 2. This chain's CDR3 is CASSLDDRDYGYTF. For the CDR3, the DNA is TGCGCCAGCAGCTTGGATGACAGGGACTATGGCTACACCTTC.

CDR3 residues: CASSLSHRVETQYF. The CDR3 DNA sequence: TGTGCCAGCAGTTTATCCCACAGGGTAGAGACCCAGTACTTC. V is TRBV27 and J is TRBJ2-5, with D possibly TRBD1 on 6 matching bases. The CDR3 is 14 amino acids. Trimming took off 0 bases at V and 4 bases at J, with 9 bases between the two ends. Germline V gene sequence: CDR1 MNHEY, CDR2 SMNVEV (reference sequence).